These T cell receptor beta chains were read from a single sample in a study of OX40 agonist ivuxolimab in advanced cancers. Libraries were prepared by immunoSEQ multiplex PCR; TCRdb keeps only in-frame clonotypes and omits some of them. This sample has about 80,000 clones, with around 86% found just once. The sequenced sample was CD4+ or CD8+ T cells sorted from blood, obtained in a trial of the OX40 agonist ivuxolimab. The receptors originated from an adult with an advanced solid tumor such as melanoma, head and neck, liver or kidney cancer. Each CDR3 is given with its conserved first and last residue. A D gene is named only where the DNA matches it firmly. Part of the rows lack a size; the others show once, few, many or a class for expanded clones.

J gene: TRBJ1-1; clone size: NA; V gene: TRBV19; D gene: NA; CDR3 DNA: TGTGCCAGTAGTATAGGGGGGGGGATTCTGAACACTGAAGCTTTCTTT; CDR3 protein: CASSIGGGILNTEAFF
J gene: TRBJ2-3; clone size: NA; V gene: TRBV19; D gene: NA; CDR3 DNA: TGTGCCAGTAGTATGCAGCACGGTGGATCTAGCACAGATACGCAGTATTTT; CDR3 protein: CASSMQHGGSSTDTQYF
J gene: TRBJ2-5; clone size: NA; V gene: TRBV15; D gene: NA; CDR3 DNA: TGTGCCACCAGCAGAGGAGCGGAACAAGAGACCCAGTACTTC; CDR3 protein: CATSRGAEQETQYF
J gene: TRBJ2-5; clone size: NA; V gene: TRBV6-6; D gene: TRBD2; CDR3 DNA: TGTGCCAGCAGTTACTTGCGGGGGGGCGGGACCCAGTACTTC; CDR3 protein: CASSYLRGGGTQYF
J gene: TRBJ2-4; clone size: NA; V gene: TRBV5-6; D gene: TRBD1; CDR3 DNA: TGTGCCAGCAGCTCCCCAGGGGGATTGGGCATTCAGTACTTC; CDR3 protein: CASSSPGGLGIQYF
J gene: TRBJ2-3; clone size: NA; V gene: TRBV11-3; D gene: TRBD2; CDR3 DNA: TGTGCCAGCAGCCCAGGAAGCGGGGGAGCGACAGATACGCAGTATTTT; CDR3 protein: CASSPGSGGATDTQYF
J gene: TRBJ2-2; clone size: NA; V gene: TRBV5-4; D gene: TRBD1; CDR3 DNA: TGTGCCAGCAGCTATACAGGGGCCACCGGGGAGCTGTTTTTT; CDR3 protein: CASSYTGATGELFF
J gene: TRBJ1-3; clone size: NA; V gene: TRBV28; D gene: NA; CDR3 DNA: TGTGCCAGCAGTTTCGGGGGGTTGACTGGAAACACCATATATTTT; CDR3 protein: CASSFGGLTGNTIYF
J gene: TRBJ2-7; clone size: medium-sized; V gene: TRBV5-1; D gene: TRBD2; CDR3 DNA: TGCGCCAGCAGCTCGCACTTGGGACTAGCGGGAGGAATCTACGAGCAGTACTTC; CDR3 protein: CASSSHLGLAGGIYEQYF
J gene: TRBJ2-5; clone size: NA; V gene: TRBV11-2; D gene: NA; CDR3 DNA: TGTGCCAGCAGCTCAGTGGAGACCCAGTACTTC; CDR3 protein: CASSSVETQYF
J gene: TRBJ1-5; clone size: few; V gene: TRBV2; D gene: NA; CDR3 DNA: TGTGCCAGCAGTGAGCACGGGTCGGTCAATCAGCCCCAGCATTTT; CDR3 protein: CASSEHGSVNQPQHF
J gene: TRBJ2-1; clone size: NA; V gene: TRBV7-2; D gene: NA; CDR3 DNA: TGTGCCAGCAGCTTAGAAGGAGGGACAACATACAATGAGCAGTTCTTC; CDR3 protein: CASSLEGGTTYNEQFF
J gene: TRBJ2-5; clone size: NA; V gene: TRBV29-1; D gene: TRBD2; CDR3 DNA: TGCAGCGTCGGGACTAGCGGGAGAGTAGGGACCCAGTACTTC; CDR3 protein: CSVGTSGRVGTQYF
J gene: TRBJ1-1; clone size: once; V gene: TRBV18; D gene: TRBD1; CDR3 DNA: TGTGCCAGCTCACCAATTGAGACAGGGGACGGTGGCACTGAAGCTTTCTTT; CDR3 protein: CASSPIETGDGGTEAFF
J gene: TRBJ2-7; clone size: few; V gene: TRBV7-2; D gene: NA; CDR3 DNA: TGTGCCAGCAGCTTAGGTCGGGATTACGAGCAGTACTTC; CDR3 protein: CASSLGRDYEQYF
J gene: TRBJ2-2; clone size: once; V gene: TRBV5-4; D gene: TRBD1; CDR3 DNA: TGTGCCAGCAGCTCCGGACAGGTCCTAAACACCGGGGAGCTGTTTTTT; CDR3 protein: CASSSGQVLNTGELFF
J gene: TRBJ2-2; clone size: NA; V gene: TRBV7-3; D gene: NA; CDR3 DNA: TGTGCCAGCAGCTTAACGCACAGGGCCACCGGGGAGCTGTTTTTT; CDR3 protein: CASSLTHRATGELFF
J gene: TRBJ1-6; clone size: NA; V gene: TRBV27; D gene: TRBD1; CDR3 DNA: TGTGCCAGCAGTTTTTGGGACAGGGGAAGATCACCCCTCCACTTT; CDR3 protein: CASSFWDRGRSPLHF
J gene: TRBJ2-2; clone size: NA; V gene: TRBV10-3; D gene: TRBD1; CDR3 DNA: TGTGCCATCAGCTCCACAGGGGTTAACACCGGGGAGCTGTTTTTT; CDR3 protein: CAISSTGVNTGELFF
J gene: TRBJ1-4; clone size: NA; V gene: TRBV11-2; D gene: NA; CDR3 DNA: TGTGCCAGCAGCTTAGGGCCGATTAAGGAAAAACTGTTTTTT; CDR3 protein: CASSLGPIKEKLFF
J gene: TRBJ2-3; clone size: NA; V gene: TRBV6-6; D gene: NA; CDR3 DNA: TGTGCCAGCAGTTACCGGGCGACTGAGGATACGCAGTATTTT; CDR3 protein: CASSYRATEDTQYF
J gene: TRBJ1-1; clone size: once; V gene: TRBV28; D gene: NA; CDR3 DNA: TGTGCCACTTGGGGGCGGAACACTGAAGCTTTCTTT; CDR3 protein: CATWGRNTEAFF
J gene: TRBJ2-7; clone size: NA; V gene: TRBV20-1; D gene: NA; CDR3 DNA: TGCAGTGCTAGGACTACCTACGAGCAGTACTTC; CDR3 protein: CSARTTYEQYF
J gene: TRBJ2-6; clone size: NA; V gene: TRBV19; D gene: NA; CDR3 DNA: TGTGCCAGTAGTATGACAGTCACACTTAGCTCTGGGGCCAACGTCCTGACTTTC; CDR3 protein: CASSMTVTLSSGANVLTF
J gene: TRBJ2-3; clone size: NA; V gene: TRBV5-4; D gene: TRBD2; CDR3 DNA: TGTGCCAGCAGCCCTAGCGGGAGCCGCGCAGATACGCAGTATTTT; CDR3 protein: CASSPSGSRADTQYF
J gene: TRBJ2-3; clone size: NA; V gene: TRBV9; D gene: NA; CDR3 DNA: TGTGCCAGCAGCGTATGGCGTGCAGATACGCAGTATTTT; CDR3 protein: CASSVWRADTQYF
J gene: TRBJ2-5; clone size: NA; V gene: TRBV11-2; D gene: NA; CDR3 DNA: TGTGCCAGCAGATCCGACGGGGGAGGGACCCAGTACTTC; CDR3 protein: CASRSDGGGTQYF
J gene: TRBJ1-5; clone size: NA; V gene: TRBV6-1; D gene: NA; CDR3 DNA: TGTGCCAGCAGTTACCAGGGCACCCAGCATTTT; CDR3 protein: CASSYQGTQHF